This T cell receptor beta chain was observed in a study of T cells in Graves' hyperthyroidism and ophthalmopathy (dated by TCRdb to 2018 to 2020). Looking at the study overall: Peripheral blood was collected at initial diagnosis, before any treatment. According to the paper, TCR Vbeta CDR3 sequencing was carried out on 135 peripheral blood samples, which came from 40 to 45 ophthalmopathy, fewer than 80 hyperthyroidism and approximately 17 progressor patients. Once sampling was done, hyperthyroidism patients were given methimazole at a starting dose of 30 mg daily, whereas ophthalmopathy patients were given high-dose intravenous methylprednisolone. Prospective prediction of ophthalmopathy was tested in an independent validation cohort consisting of about 20 hyperthyroidism patients and approximately 16 patients who later progressed to ophthalmopathy. For training and testing, the 80 to 100 patients in the discovery cohort were randomly divided in a 7:3 ratio. In addition, the study compared T-cell repertoires in thyroid tissue and in blood from roughly 6 Graves' hyperthyroidism patients. To identify TCR V-J signatures that set the groups apart, the researchers used a discovery cohort of roughly 100 patients, made up of 43 with Graves' ophthalmopathy and 57 with stable Graves' hyperthyroidism.

Beyond this particular receptor, the publication reports: Sample size was not statistically predetermined, and blinding of investigators to group allocation was not performed. In validation, progression to ophthalmopathy was predicted by the model with 70.59% sensitivity and 72.22% specificity, a median of around 5.9 months before onset. Most expanded thyroid clonotypes (frequency above 0.001) were also detected in blood, a finding suggesting that blood repertoires may reflect thyroid immune responses. Ophthalmopathy was separated from stable hyperthyroidism by a 13 V-J signature model, with 85% to 90% sensitivity and about 84% specificity obtained in cross-validation and 80%/75% obtained in testing.

The CDR3, cysteine through phenylalanine, is 13 amino acids long. Only the CDR3 portion is preserved as DNA: 39 bases, with reading frame beginning at the first base. The germline V gene (reference sequence) specifies SEHNR as CDR1 and FQNEAQ as CDR2. V is cut by 4 bases and J by 0 bases, and the space between the germline ends is 4 bases. The TCR beta CDR3 regions were amplified from the RNA transcripts. For the first round of RT-PCR on the TCR CDR3, the HTBI primer set was used together with the Qiagen OneStep RT-PCR kit. A second multiplex PCR round built the libraries, followed by size selection and purification. Sequencing of the libraries was done on an Illumina HiSeq2000 using paired-end 100 bp reads. The original methods were these. SOAPnuke was used to process the raw data, with reads discarded if the reads contained adapters or uncalled bases, had a mean Phred below 15, or lacked an exact constant-primer or identifier match. High-quality paired reads were merged with COPE v1.2.5, and unique nucleotide sequences were defined as clonotypes. MiTCR v1.1 was used to align clonotypes to the IMGT TRBV, TRBD and TRBJ reference segments. Analysis was restricted to V-J combinations with a frequency above 0.0001, which covered 99.2% of repertoires. A TCS score was defined as the ratio between F50 (clonal expansion) and ExV (chaos), using BLOSUM62-based TCRdist between CDR3 peptides within each V-J. Welch's t-statistics and random forest reduced 500 to 550 V-J features to around 14, which were used in a naive Bayes classifier (R e1071). TCRdb applied fastp at Q25 and MiXCR to the public reads, then kept only in-frame beta chains. For every CDR3 protein sequence, its rows merge into one entry that carries the most common genes and DNA. The authors' filters were not applied to this entry. Counted in this sample were about 560,000 distinct CDR3 sequences; around 17% of them appeared once. The ten largest account for under 20% of the sample.

This clonotype was observed at least ten times. The specificity of this receptor is unknown. No much larger clone exists at a distance of one base, and base qualities are not known. Stable Graves' hyperthyroidism was defined as no progression to ophthalmopathy during 18 months of follow-up. The hyperthyroidism patients were between 18 and 65 years old and newly diagnosed, with a disease duration of less than 2 months. The study excluded patients with uncontrolled infections, other autoimmune diseases, pregnancy or lactation. Clinical symptoms, serum thyroxine and TRAb, thyroid ultrasound, and orbital computed tomography formed the basis for the diagnoses. PBMCs were isolated from 7.5 to 10 ml of fresh peripheral blood by Ficoll-Paque density gradient centrifugation. Total RNA was extracted using Trizol reagent, and RNA quality was assessed on an Agilent 2100 Bioanalyzer.

The specimen sequenced was blood. The receptor was isolated from a woman younger than 30 with Graves' hyperthyroidism. The receptor chain draws on TRBV7-9 and TRBJ1-5; the D gene lacks a confident call. The DNA reads TGTGCCAGCAGCTCAAGTAGCAATCAGCCCCAGCATTTT. Translated, this is CASSSSSNQPQHF.